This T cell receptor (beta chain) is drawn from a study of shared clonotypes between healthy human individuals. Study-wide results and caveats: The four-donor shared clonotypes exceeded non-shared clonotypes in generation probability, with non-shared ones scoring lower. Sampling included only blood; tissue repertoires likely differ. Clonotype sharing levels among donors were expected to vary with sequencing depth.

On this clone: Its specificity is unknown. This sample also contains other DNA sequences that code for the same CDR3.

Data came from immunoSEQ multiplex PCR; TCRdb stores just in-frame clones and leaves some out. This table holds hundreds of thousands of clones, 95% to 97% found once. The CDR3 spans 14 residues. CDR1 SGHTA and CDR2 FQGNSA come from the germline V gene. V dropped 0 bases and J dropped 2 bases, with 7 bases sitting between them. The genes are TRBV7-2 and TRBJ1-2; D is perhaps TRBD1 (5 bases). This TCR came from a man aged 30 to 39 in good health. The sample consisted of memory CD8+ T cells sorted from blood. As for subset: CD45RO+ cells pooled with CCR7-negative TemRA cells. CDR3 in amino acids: CASSLAGGNYGYTF. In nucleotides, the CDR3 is TGTGCCAGCAGCTTAGCTGGGGGGAACTATGGCTACACCTTC.